The present T cell receptor (beta chain) was sequenced within a study of PD-L1 blockade in urothelial cancer. Looking at the study overall: Blood analysis was done at 3 weeks (second dose) and 6 weeks after treatment began. T cells numbered a median of approximately 130,000 in the blood samples.

Germline V gene data show CDR1 as LNHDA and CDR2 as SQIVND (reference sequence). V was cut by 1 base and J by 9 bases, with 19 bases left in between. This CDR3 is 16 amino acids long. Time point noted: peripheral blood 6 weeks after treatment start. Data came from immunoSEQ multiplex PCR; TCRdb stores just in-frame clones and leaves some out. The table records some 120,000 clones, roughly 88% of them present only once. The sequence was collected from a man aged 50 to 60 with urothelial cancer. V usage is TRBV19 and J usage is TRBJ1-3; the D is unclear. This specimen was PBMCs, taken around atezolizumab (anti-PD-L1) treatment. The CDR3 protein is CASSIGEKNPFGTIYF. CDR3 nucleotide sequence: TGTGCCAGTAGTATAGGCGAGAAGAACCCTTTCGGCACCATATATTTT.